The rows below give T cell receptor beta chains drawn from one sample of a study of blood T cell repertoires in COVID-19. This table comes from immunoSEQ multiplex PCR, and its TCRdb copy is limited to in-frame clones, with some not included. The sample consists of 85,000 to 90,000 clones, roughly 83% of them appearing once. Sequencing was performed on peripheral blood. The origin of the receptors is a human donor in a cohort sampled during active COVID-19. Both conserved end residues are trimmed from each CDR3.

J	V	CDR3
TRBJ1-1	TRBV6-5	ASSPYLGTNTEAF
TRBJ2-1	TRBV27	ASSLMRGGRYNEQF
TRBJ2-5	TRBV7-7	ASSPVANRQETQY
TRBJ1-2	TRBV3-1/TRBV3-2	ASSQRQGLQGYGYT
TRBJ1-5	TRBV19	ASSLRGSRIYSNQPQH
TRBJ2-1	TRBV5-4	ASSLTGERGEQF
TRBJ2-1	TRBV5-4	ASSLGLLGSYNEQF
TRBJ2-7	TRBV10-3	AISPGGGAHEQY
TRBJ1-1	TRBV12-3/TRBV12-4	ASSPGTGEAF
TRBJ2-7	TRBV5-1	ASSSGGSGEQY
TRBJ2-7	TRBV6-2/TRBV6-3	ASSYPAGPSYEQY
TRBJ2-3	TRBV28	ASSLGGSTDTQY
TRBJ2-7	TRBV3-1/TRBV3-2	ASSQGSAGGPAYEQY
TRBJ1-2	TRBV7-2	ASSLEARFQGYT
TRBJ2-7	TRBV19	ASSPDTSYEQY
TRBJ2-4	TRBV18	ASSPGGATSYIQY
TRBJ2-1	TRBV10-3	AIAAELAGVGEQF
TRBJ2-7	TRBV7-2	ASSSGTGSSGTHYEQY
TRBJ1-1	TRBV7-9	ASSRGQASTEAF
TRBJ2-1	TRBV11-1	ASRPYGSQRNEQF
TRBJ2-3	TRBV27	ASSLEAGQLGHTQY
TRBJ1-2	TRBV5-4	ASSQTGLDYGYT
TRBJ2-7	TRBV2	ASSDGGSVGIYEQY
TRBJ1-1	TRBV7-9	ASSLVLAGGTEAF
TRBJ2-1	TRBV28	ASSWRGREQF